Sequencing of this T cell receptor beta chain was carried out in a study of OX40 agonist ivuxolimab in advanced cancers. Study at large: Dose-escalation cases comprised hepatocellular carcinoma, melanoma, renal cell or head and neck cancer. Participants averaged about 60 years of age (range about 23 to 79) and were approximately 81% male. General observations from the study: CD8+ T cells averaged more expanded clones than CD4+.

Some clones are missing from TCRdb's copy, which holds only in-frame ones; the method was immunoSEQ multiplex PCR. Of 78,000 or so clones detected, about nine tenths appear once; the ten largest clones hold 0.7% to 1%. Deletions cut 3 bases from V and 4 bases from J, with 12 bases between. The germline V gene encodes CDR1 ENHRY and CDR2 SYGVKD. The CDR3 spans 14 residues. Notes on this clone: Its matching antigen is unknown.

The clonotype originates from an adult with an advanced solid tumor such as melanoma, head and neck, liver or kidney cancer. The sequencing used CD4+ or CD8+ T cells sorted from blood, collected in a trial of the OX40 agonist ivuxolimab. This sequence joins TRBV10-3 and TRBJ2-5; a possible D gene is TRBD1 (6 bases). The CDR3 loop reads CAISDRGLSETQYF. In DNA form, the CDR3 reads TGTGCCATCAGTGACAGGGGTTTGTCAGAGACCCAGTACTTC.